The source of this T cell receptor beta chain is a study of shared clonotypes between healthy human individuals. Overall study results and limits: There were few donors, and this limited the genetic and exposure-history diversity represented.

Assay: immunoSEQ multiplex PCR; the TCRdb copy retains only in-frame clones and omits some. The sample includes about 2.1 million clones, roughly 95% seen only once; the top ten take around 1.7%. Trimming stripped 5 bases from V and 4 bases from J, with 14 bases between. CDR3 size: 14 residues. The germline V gene has CDR1 SEHNR and CDR2 FQNEAQ (reference sequence). Comment on this clone: Its specificity is unknown.

Naive CD8 cells lacked CD45RO, underwent positive selection for CCR7 and left out terminally differentiated effector memory CD45RA+ cells. Sequencing was done on a sample of naive CD8+ T cells from PBMCs. The chain employs TRBV7-9 and TRBJ1-2, with D possibly TRBD1 on 5 matching bases. This clonotype was obtained from a young man in good health. Some clones in this sample may be carry-over from other donors' samples. The CDR3 region is CASSPLGHLYGYTF. CDR3 sequence (DNA): TGTGCCAGCAGCCCGCTTGGACACCTCTATGGCTACACCTTC.